The 24 T cell receptor beta chains presented below share a single source sample, sequenced in a study of blood T cell repertoires in COVID-19. Some clones are missing from TCRdb's copy, which holds only in-frame ones; the method was immunoSEQ multiplex PCR. This sample has roughly 200,000 clones, with roughly 85% found just once. Sequenced input: peripheral blood. The receptors stem from a human donor with active or convalescent COVID-19. The donor label of this sample is uncertain.

The chain combines TRBV19 with TRBJ1-2; TRBD1 matches 7 bases. Germline V gives CDR1 LNHDA, CDR2 SQIVND (reference sequence). CDR3 length: 14 amino acids. V dropped 6 bases and J dropped 5; count of bases not matched to a gene: 9. The CDR3 sequence: CASRALGDSYGYTF. The CDR3 bases are TGTGCCAGTAGAGCCTTGGGGGACAGTTATGGCTACACCTTC. Looking up the rest from reference TRBV19 and TRBJ1-2 gives the full variable domain: DGGITQSPKYLFRKEGQNVTLSCEQNLNHDAMYWYRQDPGQGLRLIYYSQIVNDFQKGDIAEGYSVSREKKESFPLTVTSAQKNPTAFYLCASRALGDSYGYTFGSGTRLTVV.

This chain connects TRBV5-6 to TRBJ1-4; a weak D match, TRBD1 (5 bases). V was shortened by 4 bases and J by 8 bases, with 9 bases between the two germline ends. This CDR3 has 12 amino acids. CDR1 is SGHDT, CDR2 YYEEEE, per germline. CDR3 in DNA: TGTGCCAGCAGCGGAGGGGACGAAAAACTGTTTTTT. Protein product: CASSGGDEKLFF.

The chain recombines TRBV12-3 or TRBV12-4 with TRBJ2-5; maybe TRBD1 (5 bases). The CDR3 is 13 residues long. Trimming removed 6 bases at V and 1 base at J, with 9 bases between. CDR3 protein: CASRPTAQETQYF. The CDR3 DNA follows: TGTGCCAGCAGGCCGACAGCCCAAGAGACCCAGTACTTC.

The chain employs TRBV27 and TRBJ1-6; 9 bases match TRBD1. With V trimmed by 3 bases and J by 14 bases, 14 bases remained unmatched. The CDR3 has 16 amino acids. Germline V gene data show CDR1 as MNHEY and CDR2 as SMNVEV (reference sequence). CDR3 loop: CASSFDLPLQGATLHF. The CDR3 coding sequence is TGTGCCAGCAGTTTCGATTTACCCCTACAGGGGGCGACCCTCCACTTT.

The rearrangement joins TRBV4-1 to TRBJ1-4; no clear D gene. With 1 base removed from V and 4 bases from J, the gap between germline ends came to 13 bases. Germline CDR1 reads MGHRA; CDR2 reads YSYEKL. There are 16 residues in the CDR3. CDR3 region: CASSQGRAANNEKLFF. The DNA of the CDR3 is TGCGCCAGCAGCCAAGGGCGGGCAGCGAATAATGAAAAACTGTTTTTT.

This clone showed up just once. This rearrangement joins TRBV28 to TRBJ1-6; D not certain. V lost 8 bases, J lost 8 bases, and 7 bases lay in between. This CDR3 region has 11 residues. CDR1 MDHEN and CDR2 SYDVKM come from the germline V gene. The CDR3 protein is CASLGDSPLHF. The CDR3 bases are TGTGCCAGCTTAGGAGATTCACCCCTCCACTTT.

The chain couples TRBV6-6 to TRBJ1-1; possible D gene TRBD1, 5 bases. The germline CDR1 and CDR2 sequences are MNHNY and SVGAGI (reference sequence). Trimming left V 5 bases short and J 0 bases short, with 22 bases between. This CDR3 spans 18 amino acids. Here the CDR3 reads CASSQSDRQTSMNTEAFF. Here the CDR3 DNA reads TGTGCCAGCAGTCAATCTGACAGACAGACCTCCATGAACACTGAAGCTTTCTTT.

The chain has TRBV30 and TRBJ2-1; no firm D call. Trimming left V 3 bases short and J 5 bases short, with 17 bases between. CDR3 size: 15 residues. Germline CDR1 and CDR2: GTSNPN and SVGIG (reference sequence). The CDR3 DNA is TGTGCCTGGAGGGATAGACGCAGGCCCCACAATGAGCAGTTCTTC. The encoded protein is CAWRDRRRPHNEQFF.

The J gene is TRBJ2-7, the V gene TRBV19, with TRBD2 as a possible D gene (7 bases). Germline assignment: CDR1 LNHDA and CDR2 SQIVND (reference sequence). The CDR3 has 12 residues. Trimming removed 3 bases at V and 6 bases at J, with 9 bases between. The CDR3 DNA follows: TGTGCCAGTAGTATCGGGGGGCGCGAGCAGTACTTC. This gives the protein CASSIGGREQYF.

The chain uses TRBV14 and TRBJ2-7; D call uncertain. Germline V gene sequence: CDR1 SGHDN, CDR2 FVKESK. The CDR3 has 11 residues. The ends were cut back, 4 bases at V and 3 bases at J, with 4 bases in the middle. DNA for the CDR3: TGTGCCAGCAGCCGCGACTACGAGCAGTACTTC. It translates to CASSRDYEQYF.

The CDR3 nucleotides are TGTGCCAGCAGTTGGGGGGGTACTGGAAACACCATATATTTT. This sequence encodes CASSWGGTGNTIYF. This chain joins TRBV28 and TRBJ1-3; D may be TRBD1 (5 bases). V was clipped by 4 bases and J by 2 bases, with 9 bases between them. This CDR3 comprises 14 residues. CDR1 is MDHEN and CDR2 is SYDVKM in the germline V gene.

The rearrangement links TRBV28 to TRBJ1-5; D is possibly TRBD1 (5 bases). The CDR3 consists of 14 residues. Germline CDR1 is MDHEN and CDR2 is SYDVKM. Trimming took 7 bases from V and 2 from J, leaving 12 bases between them. In DNA, the CDR3 is TGTGCCAGCATTCCAGGGAGGGGCAATCAGCCCCAGCATTTT. This sequence encodes CASIPGRGNQPQHF. The full variable domain, with the rest looked up from reference TRBV28 and TRBJ1-5, is DVKVTQSSRYLVKRTGEKVFLECVQDMDHENMFWYRQDPGLGLRLIYFSYDVKMKEKGDIPEGYSVSREKKERFSLILESASTNQTSMYLCASIPGRGNQPQHFGDGTRLSIL.

J is TRBJ2-2 and V is TRBV6-5; D not resolved. The ends were cut back, 2 bases at V and 5 bases at J, with 12 bases in the middle. CDR1 is MNHEY, CDR2 SVGAGI, per germline. The CDR3 is 15 amino acids. Here the CDR3 reads CASSYDGWRTGELFF. The CDR3 DNA follows: TGTGCCAGCAGTTACGACGGGTGGAGAACCGGGGAGCTGTTTTTT.

This chain links TRBV9 with TRBJ1-6; 8 bases line up with TRBD1. Germline values: CDR1 SGDLS, CDR2 YYNGEE. The length of the CDR3 is 14 residues. Trimming at V came to 3 bases and at J to 10 bases, leaving 6 bases not matched to a gene. CDR3 bases: TGTGCCAGCAGCGCACAGGGGGGGTGGTCACCCCTCCACTTT. Translating it yields CASSAQGGWSPLHF. Together with reference TRBV9 and TRBJ1-6, the CDR3 gives the full variable domain: DSGVTQTPKHLITATGQRVTLRCSPRSGDLSVYWYQQSLDQGLQFLIQYYNGEERAKGNILERFSAQQFPDLHSELNLSSLELGDSALYFCASSAQGGWSPLHFGNGTRLTVT.

This chain connects TRBV29-1 to TRBJ1-1; 9 bases agree with TRBD1. CDR1 is SQVTM and CDR2 is ANQGSEA in the germline V gene. The CDR3 is 13 amino acids. V was clipped by 6 bases and J by 4 bases; unmatched bases: 6. For the CDR3, the DNA is TGCAGCGTCACACAGGGGGCGCGCACTGAAGCTTTCTTT. Translated: CSVTQGARTEAFF.

This clone was found a few times. J is TRBJ1-2 and V is TRBV6-2 or TRBV6-3; D is uncertain. V was clipped by 0 bases and J by 4 bases, with 6 bases between them. CDR1 is MNHEY and CDR2 is SVGEGT in the germline V gene. This CDR3 region has 13 residues. Here the CDR3 reads CASSYSRTYGYTF. The DNA of the CDR3 is TGTGCCAGCAGTTACTCGAGAACCTATGGCTACACCTTC.

This chain uses TRBV28 with TRBJ1-2; no reliable D call. The germline V and J ends were trimmed by 7 bases and 0 bases, with 3 bases remaining between them. CDR1 is MDHEN, CDR2 SYDVKM, per germline. This CDR3 region has 11 residues. Here the CDR3 reads CASNTNYGYTF. CDR3 coding DNA: TGTGCCAGCAACACTAACTATGGCTACACCTTC.

There are a few counts of this clone. J is TRBJ1-6 and V is TRBV19, with D unresolved. Germline assignment: CDR1 LNHDA and CDR2 SQIVND (reference sequence). V gave up 9 bases and J gave up 9 bases, with 12 bases separating them. This CDR3 region has 12 residues. The CDR3 sequence: CASGDVRSPLHF. CDR3 coding DNA: TGTGCCAGCGGAGATGTGCGTTCACCCCTCCACTTT.

CDR3 loop: CASSLNSAGQETQYF. CDR3 coding DNA: TGTGCCAGCAGCTTGAATTCGGCAGGCCAAGAGACCCAGTACTTC. This chain links TRBV5-8 with TRBJ2-5, with unresolved D. Trimming took off 1 base at V and 1 base at J, with 11 bases between the two ends. This CDR3 spans 15 amino acids. In germline, CDR1 is SGHTS, CDR2 YDEGEE.

The rearrangement joins TRBV2 to TRBJ1-3; TRBD1 agrees at 8 bases. Germline V CDR1 and CDR2: SNHLY, FYNNEI. The CDR3 extends over 15 amino acids. V trimming: 8 bases; J trimming: 3 bases; junction bases outside the gene matches: 9. The chain's CDR3 is CASEGQGGFGNTIYF. CDR3 nucleotide sequence: TGTGCCAGCGAAGGACAGGGTGGGTTTGGAAACACCATATATTTT.

This chain links TRBV27 with TRBJ1-1, with D possibly matching TRBD1 (6 bases). Trimming removed 3 bases at V and 5 bases at J, with 13 bases between. This CDR3 is built from 14 residues. CDR1 and CDR2 from the germline V gene are MNHEY and SMNVEV (reference sequence). The CDR3 DNA reads TGTGCCAGCAGTTTTGAAGGGGGGGGAACTGAAGCTTTCTTT. As protein: CASSFEGGGTEAFF.

This clone was recorded a few times. The chain employs TRBV7-2 and TRBJ1-1; TRBD1 agrees at 7 bases. The CDR3 has 14 residues. Losses at the gene ends were 4 bases for V and 6 bases for J; bases not matched to a gene: 8. Germline CDR1 and CDR2: SGHTA and FQGNSA. CDR3: CASSSNRGNAEAFF. The CDR3 DNA reads as TGTGCCAGCAGCTCAAACAGGGGTAACGCTGAAGCTTTCTTT.

The chain has TRBV7-8 and TRBJ2-7, with 7 bases identical to TRBD1. The V and J ends lost 4 bases and 0 bases, in that order; junction bases with no gene match: 6. The CDR3 is made up of 15 amino acids. Germline CDR1 SGHVS, CDR2 FQNEAQ. The CDR3 nucleotides read TGTGCCAGCAGCTCCGGGACAGTCACCTCCTACGAGCAGTACTTC. Its translation: CASSSGTVTSYEQYF.

This chain joins TRBV19 and TRBJ1-1; D gene uncertain. Trimming shortened V by 6 bases and J by 10 bases, and 15 bases separated the two germline ends. Germline CDR1 reads LNHDA; CDR2 reads SQIVND (reference sequence). The CDR3 extends over 12 amino acids. The CDR3 region is CASSLEGFRAFF. In DNA, the CDR3 is TGTGCCAGTAGCCTCGAGGGATTTCGAGCTTTCTTT.